The source of this T cell receptor (beta chain) is a study of T cell clonality in common variable immunodeficiency (dated by TCRdb to the mid-2010s). Most CVID patients and most healthy controls were of Caucasian heritage. Heparinized peripheral whole blood samples of about 5 to 8 ml were collected from each donor. Genomic DNA from adults with common variable immune deficiency (CVID) and from healthy adult controls was used to sequence TCRbeta CDR3 repertoires. The control group was made up of roughly 22 healthy adult volunteers (about ten male and approximately twelve female) whose ages ranged from 23 to 66 years, with a mean age of 34. Diluted blood was subjected to density centrifugation over Hypaque 1077 or Ficoll-Paque for isolation of peripheral blood mononuclear cells. Genomic DNA was extracted from unsorted mononuclear cells by Qiagen column purification or by a centrifugation-based method.

In its sample, this clone was seen many times. Its antigen target is currently unknown. The read halts 3 residues ahead of the CDR3 end, with the missing end drawn from the germline J gene. For sequencing input, CVID and control samples contributed equivalent amounts of genomic DNA. For every sample, a 60 bp segment covering the rearranged TCRbeta CDR3 region was amplified and then sequenced. The immunoSEQ assay, a bias-corrected multiplex PCR combined with high-throughput sequencing, was used for TCRbeta amplification. In the paper's pipeline: Every unique nucleotide sequence was considered a clone and was annotated with V, D and J genes, copy number and frequency. Sequences were labeled productive if in frame, and non-productive if out of frame or containing stop codons. As previously described, clonality was computed from Shannon's entropy. The predicted amino acid sequences of productive clones were used to derive the mean CDR3 Kyte-Doolittle hydropathy. The R hclust function was used to hierarchically cluster scaled V gene usage with Manhattan distance and complete linkage. Sharing of clones by CDR3 amino acid sequence was evaluated through resampling of 12 repertoires per group over 100 rounds. The repertoires were screened for more than 55 published EBV-specific TCRbeta sequences and a few hundred published CMV-specific TCRbeta sequences. Analysis left out two CVID samples that produced under 10,000 sequences, so 42 CVID repertoires remained. TCRdb limited this immuneACCESS table to in-frame rearrangements with V and J called. A share of clones is missing; checked studies link under half to unresolved V genes, and the rest is unexplained. Clonal size and the V and J genes are those of that table, whereas D and trimming came from the DNA. This sample shows under 60,000 clones, and none of them turns up only once. The ten largest clonotypes hold approximately 3.6% of the sample.

Findings and caveats that apply to the study as a whole: Even though DNA input was equal, the average per sample came to some 82,000 unique sequences for controls compared with about 34,000 for CVID samples. It was noted by the authors that sequencing of the repertoires of T cell subpopulations would be needed to clarify the cause of the increased clonality in CVID. TCRbeta clonality was higher in CVID subjects than in healthy controls (t-test p = 0.018), and the increase was most characteristic of about a third of subjects. CVID subjects shared fewer TCRbeta clones with each other than healthy controls did (p < 0.0001). Patient heterogeneity within the CVID cohort put limits on correlating repertoire features with clinical complications. Reportedly, TCRbeta sequences from CVID had fewer deletions and N-nucleotide insertions, and highly modified clones with 13 or more V deletions were absent from CVID.

From the cysteine through the phenylalanine, the CDR3 covers 14 amino acids. The DNA shown is the part of the CDR3 that was read: 33 bases, in frame from base 1. CDR1 and CDR2, per the germline V gene (reference sequence), are LNHDA and SQIVND. The germline ends are 8 bases apart after V is trimmed by 2 bases and J by 1 base. The TCR sequence derives from a person aged 18 to 75 in good health. The material sequenced was peripheral blood mononuclear cells. The chain employs TRBV19 and TRBJ1-1; no D gene can be assigned with confidence. The CDR3 protein sequence reads: CASSIMSGNTEAFF. The sequenced part of the CDR3 DNA is TGTGCCAGTAGTATAATGTCGGGGAACACTGAA.